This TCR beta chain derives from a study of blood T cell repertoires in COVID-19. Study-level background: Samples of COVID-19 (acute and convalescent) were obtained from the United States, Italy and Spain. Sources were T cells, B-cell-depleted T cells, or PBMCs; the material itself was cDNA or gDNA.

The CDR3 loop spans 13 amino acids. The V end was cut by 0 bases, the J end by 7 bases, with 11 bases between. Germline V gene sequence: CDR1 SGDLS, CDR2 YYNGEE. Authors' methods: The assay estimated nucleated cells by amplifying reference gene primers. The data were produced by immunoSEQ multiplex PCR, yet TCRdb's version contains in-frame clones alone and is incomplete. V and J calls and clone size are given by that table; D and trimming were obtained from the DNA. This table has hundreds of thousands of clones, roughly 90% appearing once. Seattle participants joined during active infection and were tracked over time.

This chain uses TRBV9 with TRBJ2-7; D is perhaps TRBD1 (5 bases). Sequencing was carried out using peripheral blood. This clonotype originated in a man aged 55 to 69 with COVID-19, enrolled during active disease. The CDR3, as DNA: TGTGCCAGCAGCGTAGGCCCAGGGCTGGAGCAGTACTTC. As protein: CASSVGPGLEQYF.